This TCR beta chain stems from a study of blood T cell repertoires in COVID-19. In the study overall: Donors in the United States, Italy and Spain gave samples during acute or convalescent COVID-19. From T cells, B-cell-depleted T cells, or PBMCs came the material, which was cDNA or gDNA.

The CDR3 has 14 amino acids. V lost 5 bases to trimming and J lost 4 bases, with 12 bases between them. CDR1 and CDR2 (germline): SEHNR, FQNEAQ (reference sequence). Patients from Seattle were sampled longitudinally, starting during active infection. The data were produced by immunoSEQ multiplex PCR, yet TCRdb's version contains in-frame clones alone and is incomplete. The sample has roughly 70,000 clones; approximately 86% are singletons. The gene calls are TRBV7-9 and TRBJ1-5, with D possibly TRBD1 on 5 matching bases. Sequenced: peripheral blood. The clonotype comes from a man older than 75 with COVID-19, enrolled during active disease. In nucleotides, the CDR3 is TGTGCCAGCAGCGGTGACCCAGGGAATCAGCCCCAGCATTTT. Protein sequence: CASSGDPGNQPQHF. The whole variable domain, remainder taken from reference TRBV7-9 and TRBJ1-5, is DTGVSQNPRHKITKRGQNVTFRCDPISEHNRLYWYRQTLGQGPEFLTYFQNEAQLEKSRLLSDRFSAERPKGSFSTLEIQRTEQGDSAMYLCASSGDPGNQPQHFGDGTRLSIL.